Below are 13 T cell receptor beta chains sequenced from a single sample in a study of vaccination and CD4 T cells after COVID-19. Antigens of these TCRs are unknown. Treatment reported: roughly 10-day PBMC culture with coronavirus spike peptide pools or control peptides (ViraFEST assay). The Oncomine TCR Beta short-read assay sequenced DNA from cultured CD4+ T cells. TCRdb itself ran the PCR reads through MiXCR, one entry per CDR3 protein. The table lists 20,000 to 25,000 distinct CDR3 sequences, under 80% of them singletons. Sequencing used CD4+ T cells from blood, cultured in vitro, obtained before SARS-CoV-2 vaccination. The receptors originated from a human donor who received a COVID-19 vaccine.

This clonotype has a handful of counts. This chain links TRBV2 with TRBJ1-5; D may be TRBD1 (6 bases). The CDR3 consists of 14 residues. Trimming took 4 bases from V and 7 from J, leaving 14 bases between them. Per germline, CDR1 SNHLY and CDR2 FYNNEI. The CDR3 is CASSGMRGDQPQHF. For the CDR3, the DNA is TGTGCCAGCAGTGGGATGAGGGGGGACCAGCCCCAGCATTTT.

This clonotype was picked up one time. This rearrangement joins TRBV20-1 to TRBJ2-7; a weak D match, TRBD1 (5 bases). This CDR3 region has 14 residues. Germline values: CDR1 DFQATT, CDR2 SNEGSKA (reference sequence). Deletions cut 0 bases from V and 0 bases from J, with 9 bases between. The CDR3 loop is CSARDQTVSYEQYF. CDR3 bases: TGCAGTGCTAGAGATCAGACAGTCTCCTACGAGCAGTACTTC.

The V call is TRBV7-7, the J call TRBJ2-5; D may be TRBD1 (7 bases). There are 15 residues in the CDR3. The V and J ends lost 1 base and 2 bases respectively, with 11 bases between them. From germline, CDR1 is SSHAT and CDR2 FNYEAQ (reference sequence). The CDR3: CASSLVGGQQETQYF. As DNA, the CDR3 is TGTGCCAGCAGCTTAGTGGGGGGACAGCAAGAGACCCAGTACTTC. Full variable domain (rest looked up from reference TRBV7-7 and TRBJ2-5): GAGVSQSPRYKVTKRGQDVTLRCDPISSHATLYWYQQALGQGPEFLTYFNYEAQPDKSGLPSDRFSAERPEGSISTLTIQRTEQRDSAMYRCASSLVGGQQETQYFGPGTRLLVL.

V is TRBV7-2 and J is TRBJ2-1; 8 bases are shared with TRBD2. After removal of 5 bases from V and 8 bases from J, the junction contained 8 bases not matched to a gene. The length of the CDR3 is 14 residues. CDR1 SGHTA and CDR2 FQGNSA come from the germline V gene. The CDR3: CASSPGTRRDEQFF. In DNA form, the CDR3 reads TGTGCCAGCAGCCCGGGGACTAGGAGAGATGAGCAGTTCTTC.

The V gene is TRBV2, the J gene TRBJ2-2; 11 bases are a match to TRBD1. Germline V gene lookup returns CDR1 SNHLY and CDR2 FYNNEI. The CDR3 is 15 residues long. V shed 8 bases and J 5 bases; nucleotides not matched to a gene: 7. CDR3 residues: CASRKDRGRTGELFF. CDR3 DNA: TGTGCCAGCCGAAAGGACAGGGGGCGTACCGGGGAGCTGTTTTTT.

In its sample, this clonotype was seen a few times. This chain uses TRBV2 with TRBJ2-5; no clear D. The length of the CDR3 is 12 residues. Trimming took off 6 bases at V and 0 bases at J, with 5 bases between the two ends. Germline CDR1 is SNHLY and CDR2 is FYNNEI. The CDR3 DNA reads as TGTGCCAGCAGGGAGTACCAAGAGACCCAGTACTTC. Translating gives CASREYQETQYF.

The chain is built from TRBV7-8 and TRBJ2-7; no clear D. The germline V gene has CDR1 SGHVS and CDR2 FQNEAQ. This CDR3 comprises 14 residues. The germline V and J ends were trimmed by 2 bases and 1 base, with 9 bases remaining between them. CDR3 in amino acids: CASSLWPTSYEQYF. CDR3 DNA sequence: TGTGCCAGCAGCTTATGGCCTACATCCTACGAGCAGTACTTC.

This clonotype was found once. J is TRBJ1-2 and V is TRBV6-5; D call uncertain. There are 13 residues in the CDR3. Germline-derived CDR1 and CDR2 are MNHEY and SVGAGI. Trimming shortened V by 4 bases and J by 4 bases, and 10 bases separated the two germline ends. The CDR3 DNA is TGTGCCAGCAGTTCTGGCGGCCGCTATGGCTACACCTTC. Translated: CASSSGGRYGYTF.

This clonotype has just a few counts. CDR3: CATTRRHYGYTF. DNA for the CDR3: TGTGCCACTACACGGCGGCACTATGGCTACACCTTC. The chain is built from TRBV5-6 and TRBJ1-2; D call uncertain. V was cut by 9 bases and J by 3 bases, with 12 bases left in between. The CDR3 spans 12 residues. Germline V gene lookup returns CDR1 SGHDT and CDR2 YYEEEE.

This chain connects TRBV5-1 to TRBJ2-2; 7 nucleotides match TRBD1. Trimming removed 1 base from V and 0 bases from J; junction bases left unmatched: 9. Germline CDR1 is SGHRS and CDR2 is YFSETQ. CDR3 length: 18 amino acids. The CDR3 nucleotides read TGCGCCAGCAGCTTGAATAACAGGGGTGCCTCGAACACCGGGGAGCTGTTTTTT. Protein: CASSLNNRGASNTGELFF.

This rearrangement joins TRBV6-1 to TRBJ2-1; tentative D call: TRBD2 (5 bases). Per the germline V gene, CDR1 is MNHNS and CDR2 is SASEGT. The CDR3 contains 14 residues. V lost 6 bases to trimming and J lost 0 bases, with 9 bases between them. CDR3 DNA sequence: TGTGCCAGCAGCCCGGGGAGCTCCTACAATGAGCAGTTCTTC. Translation: CASSPGSSYNEQFF.

This chain connects TRBV20-1 to TRBJ1-1, with no clear D. The germline V gene encodes CDR1 DFQATT and CDR2 SNEGSKA (reference sequence). The V end was cut by 6 bases, the J end by 2 bases, with 13 bases between. The CDR3 is 13 residues long. In DNA form, the CDR3 reads TGCAGTGCCCCGGGAGCGATCAACACTGAAGCTTTCTTT. Its translation: CSAPGAINTEAFF.

The CDR3 DNA sequence: TGTGCCAGTAGCGGGACCGTTGAAGGCAATCAGCCCCAGCATTTT. This codes for CASSGTVEGNQPQHF. The chain couples TRBV19 to TRBJ1-5; D is perhaps TRBD1 (5 bases). The CDR3 runs 15 residues. V shed 6 bases and J shed 2 bases, with 14 bases lying between them. Per the germline V gene, CDR1 is LNHDA and CDR2 is SQIVND (reference sequence). Together with reference TRBV19 and TRBJ1-5, the CDR3 gives the full variable domain: DGGITQSPKYLFRKEGQNVTLSCEQNLNHDAMYWYRQDPGQGLRLIYYSQIVNDFQKGDIAEGYSVSREKKESFPLTVTSAQKNPTAFYLCASSGTVEGNQPQHFGDGTRLSIL.